A single sample gave rise to the 9 T cell receptor beta chains below, sequenced in a study of blood T cell repertoires in COVID-19. Repertoires were generated with immunoSEQ multiplex PCR, while TCRdb's copy carries only in-frame clones and drops some. Found here are approximately 100,000 clones, roughly 86% of them singletons; the top ten hold more than 9%. Sequencing was performed on peripheral blood. Receptors originate from a woman aged 25 to 39 with acute or convalescent COVID-19.

The J gene is TRBJ2-5, the V gene TRBV7-9; TRBD2 matches at 7 bases. Germline assignment: CDR1 SEHNR and CDR2 FQNEAQ (reference sequence). CDR3 length: 15 residues. The J segment lost 1 base and the V segment lost 1 base, leaving 3 bases of the junction unmatched. DNA of the CDR3: TGTGCCAGCAGCTTAGTTGCGGGGGTCCAAGAGACCCAGTACTTC. It is translated as CASSLVAGVQETQYF.

This clone appeared a single time. The V gene is TRBV4-2, the J gene TRBJ2-3; 11 bases are a match to TRBD2. The CDR3 contains 15 residues. J lost 4 bases, V lost 4 bases, and 4 bases had no gene match. Germline assignment: CDR1 LGHNA and CDR2 YNFKEQ. The CDR3 DNA is TGTGCCAGCAGCCCGACTAGCGGGGAGCCAGATACGCAGTATTTT. It codes for CASSPTSGEPDTQYF.

The chain recombines TRBV4-1 with TRBJ2-3; the D gene is possibly TRBD1 (5 bases). Germline CDR1 and CDR2: MGHRA and YSYEKL. CDR3 length equals 15 residues. Trimming removed 4 bases from V and 1 base from J, with 12 bases in between. The CDR3 DNA is TGCGCCAGCAGCCGATCGGTGACAGGCACAGATACGCAGTATTTT. Amino acid sequence: CASSRSVTGTDTQYF.

The chain has TRBV19 and TRBJ1-6; D may be TRBD1 (6 bases). V shed 0 bases and J shed 7 bases, with 10 bases lying between them. Germline CDR1 is LNHDA and CDR2 is SQIVND (reference sequence). This CDR3 comprises 15 residues. CDR3 DNA sequence: TGTGCCAGTAGTATAGAGGGGGCTAACAATTCACCCCTCCACTTT. It specifies CASSIEGANNSPLHF.

This chain connects TRBV20-1 to TRBJ1-2; D not certain. Germline V gene sequence: CDR1 DFQATT, CDR2 SNEGSKA (reference sequence). This CDR3 has 10 residues. V was clipped by 7 bases and J by 4 bases, with 7 bases between them. In DNA, the CDR3 is TGCAGTGTTCCGTCCTATGGCTACACCTTC. This codes for CSVPSYGYTF.

The J gene is TRBJ2-2, the V gene TRBV19; 7 bases match TRBD1. Trimming at V came to 8 bases and at J to 6 bases, leaving 12 bases not matched to a gene. Germline V gene sequence: CDR1 LNHDA, CDR2 SQIVND (reference sequence). This CDR3 is 15 amino acids long. The CDR3 DNA follows: TGTGCCAGTCACAAGGGACAGTTATTGGCCGGGGAGCTGTTTTTT. Its translation is CASHKGQLLAGELFF.

The chain links TRBV7-8 to TRBJ2-7, with D possibly being TRBD1 (5 bases). Trimming pared 8 bases from V and 6 bases from J, leaving 14 bases between. CDR3 length: 12 amino acids. Germline loops: CDR1 SGHVS, CDR2 FQNEAQ. The CDR3 protein is CASLGLTGEQYF. The CDR3 DNA reads as TGTGCCAGCCTCGGGCTAACAGGCGAGCAGTACTTC.

This chain connects TRBV28 to TRBJ1-1; no firm D call. The germline V gene encodes CDR1 MDHEN and CDR2 SYDVKM. The CDR3 covers 11 residues. With 7 bases removed from V and 6 bases from J, the gap between germline ends came to 9 bases. The CDR3 DNA is TGTGCCAGCACCGGGCGGGCTGAAGCTTTCTTT. Protein product: CASTGRAEAFF.

The rearrangement links TRBV11-3 to TRBJ2-6, with a weak D call TRBD2 (5 bases). Germline V gene data show CDR1 as SGHNT and CDR2 as YENEEA. Trimming cost V 1 base and J 1 base, with 5 bases left between them. The CDR3 is made up of 15 amino acids. The CDR3 region has the DNA TGTGCCAGCAGCTTAGGAGGGTCTGGGGCCAACGTCCTGACTTTC. Its translation: CASSLGGSGANVLTF.